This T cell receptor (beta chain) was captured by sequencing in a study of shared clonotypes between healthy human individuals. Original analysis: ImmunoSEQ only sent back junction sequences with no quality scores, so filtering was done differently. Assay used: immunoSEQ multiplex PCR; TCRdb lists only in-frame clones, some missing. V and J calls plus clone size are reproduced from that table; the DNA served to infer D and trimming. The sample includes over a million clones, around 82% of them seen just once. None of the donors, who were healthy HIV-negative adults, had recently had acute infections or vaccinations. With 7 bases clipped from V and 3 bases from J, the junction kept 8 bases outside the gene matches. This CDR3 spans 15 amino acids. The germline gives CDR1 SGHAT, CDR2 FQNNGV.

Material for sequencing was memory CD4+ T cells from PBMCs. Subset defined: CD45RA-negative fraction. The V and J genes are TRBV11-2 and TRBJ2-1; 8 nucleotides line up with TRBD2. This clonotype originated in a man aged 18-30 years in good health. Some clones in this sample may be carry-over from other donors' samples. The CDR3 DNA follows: TGTGCCAGCATCTATTTAGCGGGAAGCTACAATGAGCAGTTCTTC. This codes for CASIYLAGSYNEQFF.